Listed here are 27 T cell receptor beta chains from one sample, sequenced in a study of identical twins. TCRdb re-derived calls from the 5' RACE reads in MiXCR, one entry per CDR3 protein. The data show roughly 750,000 distinct CDR3 sequences, 21% seen once. The same data also contributed to another study, on T cells expressing NK-cell markers.

The material sequenced was PBMCs. All receptors come from a woman in her late teens or twenties in good health.

V and J are TRBV20-1 and TRBJ2-4; 7 bases agree with TRBD2. Germline CDR1 is DFQATT and CDR2 is SNEGSKA (reference sequence). V lost 6 bases and J lost 4; bases outside the gene matches: 6. The CDR3 covers 13 residues. CDR3 residues: CSAKEAGKNIQYF. In nucleotides, the CDR3 is TGCAGTGCCAAGGAAGCGGGAAAAAACATTCAGTACTTC.

J is TRBJ2-2 and V is TRBV3-1; either TRBD1 or TRBD2 may fit D (6 bases each). Germline V gene lookup returns CDR1 LGHDT and CDR2 YNNKEL (reference sequence). Trimming stripped 3 bases from V and 8 bases from J, with 16 bases between. CDR3 length: 15 residues. The CDR3 is CASSHGRGPRGELFF. The CDR3 DNA reads as TGTGCCAGCAGCCACGGACGGGGGCCGAGAGGGGAGCTGTTTTTT. Drawing the rest from reference TRBV3-1 and TRBJ2-2, the complete variable domain is DTAVSQTPKYLVTQMGNDKSIKCEQNLGHDTMYWYKQDSKKFLKIMFSYNNKELIINETVPNRFSPKSPDKAHLNLHINSLELGDSAVYFCASSHGRGPRGELFFGEGSRLTVL.

This clonotype was observed a few times. The V gene is TRBV4-2, the J gene TRBJ2-4; TRBD1 might be the D (6 bases). This CDR3 is 15 amino acids long. The germline V and J ends were trimmed by 3 bases and 4 bases, with 13 bases remaining between them. CDR1 is LGHNA and CDR2 is YNFKEQ in the germline V gene. The CDR3 spells CASSQSSGQKNIQYF. In DNA, the CDR3 is TGTGCCAGCAGCCAGAGCTCGGGACAAAAAAACATTCAGTACTTC.

The chain uses TRBV10-3 and TRBJ2-1; 7 bases align to TRBD1. J was trimmed by 8 bases and V by 3 bases; bases with no gene match: 4. The CDR3 has 13 amino acids. Germline loops: CDR1 ENHRY, CDR2 SYGVKD. The CDR3, as DNA: TGTGCCATCAGTGATGAACAGGGGCATGAGCAGTTCTTC. It encodes CAISDEQGHEQFF.

There are a few counts of this clonotype. The chain is built from TRBV12-3 or TRBV12-4 and TRBJ2-7, with D uncertain. Trimming took off 3 bases at V and 0 bases at J, with 9 bases between the two ends. CDR3 size: 14 residues. The CDR3 DNA reads TGTGCCAGCAGTTTTGGCTTTAGCTCCTACGAGCAGTACTTC. Translating it yields CASSFGFSSYEQYF.

This clonotype was detected ten times or more. CDR3 DNA sequence: TGTGCCAGCAGCTTAGGTCAGTCCAGGGCAGCCCAGCATTTT. Protein product: CASSLGQSRAAQHF. The chain carries TRBV7-8 and TRBJ1-5, with D maybe TRBD1 (5 bases). The CDR3 has 14 residues. V gave up 1 base and J gave up 11 bases, with 15 bases separating them. CDR1 is SGHVS, CDR2 FQNEAQ, per germline.

This clonotype was observed a few times. The chain joins TRBV7-8 to TRBJ2-2; no definite D call. The V end was cut by 2 bases, the J end by 4 bases, with 11 bases between. Germline CDR1 and CDR2: SGHVS and FQNEAQ. There are 15 residues in the CDR3. In nucleotides, the CDR3 is TGTGCCAGCAGCTTACTGAGCGTCAGCACCGGGGAGCTGTTTTTT. Translating gives CASSLLSVSTGELFF.

The chain carries TRBV6-2 or TRBV6-3 and TRBJ2-2; D is possibly TRBD1 (5 bases). Germline lookup yields CDR1 MNHEY and CDR2 SVGEGT. V was pared by 2 bases and J by 1 base, with 14 bases between. The CDR3 is 17 residues long. CDR3 sequence reads: CASSYGSSRVNTGELFF. The CDR3 nucleotides are TGTGCCAGCAGTTACGGTAGTTCCAGGGTGAACACCGGGGAGCTGTTTTTT.

The chain has TRBV13 and TRBJ2-1; D may match TRBD1 or TRBD2 (5 bases each). CDR3 length: 15 amino acids. CDR1 and CDR2 (germline): PRHDT, FYEKMQ (reference sequence). V lost 3 bases, J lost 4 bases, and 13 bases lay in between. Here the CDR3 reads CASSLLAAGYNEQFF. The CDR3 DNA reads as TGTGCCAGCAGCTTGCTAGCCGCAGGGTACAATGAGCAGTTCTTC.

This chain links TRBV7-9 with TRBJ2-2, with D possibly matching TRBD1 (6 bases). Deletions cut 1 base from V and 2 bases from J, with 8 bases between. Germline CDR1 and CDR2: SEHNR and FQNEAQ (reference sequence). The CDR3 is 15 amino acids. CDR3 sequence (DNA): TGTGCCAGCAGCTTAGAGGGGGATAACACCGGGGAGCTGTTTTTT. As protein: CASSLEGDNTGELFF. The whole variable domain, remainder taken from reference TRBV7-9 and TRBJ2-2, is DTGVSQNPRHKITKRGQNVTFRCDPISEHNRLYWYRQTLGQGPEFLTYFQNEAQLEKSRLLSDRFSAERPKGSFSTLEIQRTEQGDSAMYLCASSLEGDNTGELFFGEGSRLTVL.

This clonotype was observed a few times. This chain links TRBV5-1 with TRBJ1-2, with D possibly being TRBD1 (6 bases). The CDR3 has 13 residues. Germline V gene sequence: CDR1 SGHRS, CDR2 YFSETQ. The V end lost 3 bases, the J end lost 8 bases, and 14 bases lay between the germline ends. CDR3 in amino acids: CASSWGPNRGYTF. The DNA for the CDR3 is TGCGCCAGCAGCTGGGGGCCTAACCGCGGCTACACCTTC.

This clonotype was counted a few times. The rearrangement links TRBV20-1 to TRBJ2-7; D perhaps matches TRBD2 (6 bases). The germline V gene encodes CDR1 DFQATT and CDR2 SNEGSKA (reference sequence). CDR3 length equals 12 residues. V was cut by 0 bases and J by 7 bases, with 10 bases left in between. CDR3 sequence reads: CSAREYGLEQYF. CDR3 DNA: TGCAGTGCTAGAGAATATGGACTAGAGCAGTACTTC.

V gene TRBV4-1 combines with J gene TRBJ1-2, with 10 positions matching TRBD1. J lost 4 bases, V lost 5 bases, and 7 bases had no gene match. Per germline, CDR1 MGHRA and CDR2 YSYEKL. This CDR3 is 15 amino acids long. The CDR3 nucleotides are TGCGCCAGCAGCTCGTCCGGGACAGGGGTCTATGGCTACACCTTC. Translating it yields CASSSSGTGVYGYTF.

This clonotype was seen a few times. The chain recombines TRBV11-3 with TRBJ1-6; D remains ambiguous. The V and J ends lost 5 bases and 7 bases respectively, with 15 bases between them. Germline-derived CDR1 and CDR2 are SGHNT and YENEEA. The CDR3 consists of 15 residues. CDR3 DNA: TGTGCCAGCAGCACGGGTGGAACCTTAAATTCACCCCTCCACTTT. This translates into CASSTGGTLNSPLHF.

J is TRBJ2-7 and V is TRBV6-2 or TRBV6-3; 13 nucleotides line up with TRBD2. Germline-derived CDR1 and CDR2 are MNHEY and SVGEGT. The CDR3 length is 17 residues. The ends lost 6 bases at V and 1 base at J; junction bases unmatched: 9. CDR3 loop: CASSPSGLAGISYEQYF. DNA for the CDR3: TGTGCCAGCAGCCCCTCGGGACTAGCGGGGATATCCTACGAGCAGTACTTC.

In its sample, this clonotype was seen a few times. The rearrangement uses TRBV9 and TRBJ1-2; TRBD1 is a possible D gene (6 bases). Germline CDR1 is SGDLS and CDR2 is YYNGEE. The CDR3 covers 16 residues. The V end was cut by 4 bases, the J end by 2 bases, with 18 bases between. CDR3 in amino acids: CASSPLGASTNYGYTF. As DNA, the CDR3 is TGTGCCAGCAGCCCCTTGGGGGCCAGTACCAACTATGGCTACACCTTC.

The sample holds a few counts of this clonotype. This chain uses TRBV20-1 with TRBJ2-5; D is ambiguous. CDR3 size: 13 residues. Trimming pared 0 bases from V and 7 bases from J, leaving 12 bases between. The germline gives CDR1 DFQATT, CDR2 SNEGSKA (reference sequence). The CDR3 DNA reads as TGCAGTGCTAGAGATCGTCCGCGATCGACCCAGTACTTC. Its translation is CSARDRPRSTQYF.

The chain is built from TRBV20-1 and TRBJ2-7; 8 bases match TRBD2. V lost 4 bases to trimming and J lost 7 bases; unmatched junction nucleotides: 12. Germline V lookup: CDR1 DFQATT, CDR2 SNEGSKA (reference sequence). The CDR3 runs 14 residues. The CDR3 loop reads CSATPVTGGDEQYF. CDR3 nucleotides: TGCAGTGCTACCCCTGTCACGGGGGGGGATGAGCAGTACTTC.

The chain couples TRBV12-3 or TRBV12-4 to TRBJ2-2; D gene uncertain. The CDR3 contains 15 residues. The V gene lost 3 bases and the J gene lost 5 bases, with 13 bases spanning the gap. CDR3 amino acids: CASSLNGVGTGELFF. Here the CDR3 DNA reads TGTGCCAGCAGTTTGAATGGTGTGGGGACCGGGGAGCTGTTTTTT.

This clonotype has a handful of counts. This chain joins TRBV5-4 and TRBJ1-1; the D is unclear. The germline V gene encodes CDR1 SGHNT and CDR2 YYREEE (reference sequence). V lost 4 bases and J 5 bases, leaving 18 bases between the germline ends. The CDR3 extends over 15 amino acids. CDR3 DNA: TGTGCCAGCAGCACTAGGACCGAGGGAGGTACTGAAGCTTTCTTT. Translating it yields CASSTRTEGGTEAFF.

The CDR3 region is CSARDRGKGGQYF. DNA of the CDR3: TGCAGTGCTAGGGACAGGGGAAAGGGTGGCCAGTACTTC. This chain links TRBV20-1 with TRBJ2-5; TRBD1 matches 9 bases. Trimming cost V 3 bases and J 10 bases; bases outside gene matches: 9. Germline CDR1 reads DFQATT; CDR2 reads SNEGSKA (reference sequence). This CDR3 is 13 amino acids long.

V and J are TRBV5-1 and TRBJ2-4; 9 nucleotides match TRBD1. This CDR3 is built from 16 residues. The germline CDR1 and CDR2 sequences are SGHRS and YFSETQ. J lost 7 bases, V lost 3 bases, and 11 bases had no gene match. CDR3 nucleotide sequence: TGCGCCAGCAGCTGGAGAACAGGGGGCGGTGAGAACATTCAGTACTTC. Its protein is CASSWRTGGGENIQYF.

The rearrangement links TRBV3-1 to TRBJ2-1, with TRBD2 identical over 11 bases. Trimming cost V 6 bases and J 10 bases; bases outside gene matches: 14. In germline, CDR1 is LGHDT, CDR2 YNNKEL (reference sequence). This CDR3 region has 16 residues. The CDR3 DNA reads TGTGCCAGCAGGAAACCCGGGACTAGCGGTTTTGGGGAGCAGTTCTTC. Translation: CASRKPGTSGFGEQFF.

This clonotype was counted a few times. The CDR3 reads CASSFSFGSTSETEETQYF. CDR3 DNA: TGTGCCAGCAGTTTCTCTTTCGGATCCACGTCCGAGACAGAAGAGACCCAGTACTTC. The J gene is TRBJ2-5, the V gene TRBV27; possible D gene TRBD1, 5 bases. CDR3 size: 19 residues. Germline-derived CDR1 and CDR2 are MNHEY and SMNVEV (reference sequence). Trimming shortened V by 3 bases and J by 3 bases, and 26 bases separated the two germline ends.

The CDR3 DNA is TGTGCCAGCAGTTTGACAGGGGTGGCCATATATTTT. It translates to CASSLTGVAIYF. The chain employs TRBV12-3 or TRBV12-4 and TRBJ1-3; 8 positions agree with TRBD1. The CDR3 runs to 12 residues. V shed 3 bases and J 11 bases; nucleotides not matched to a gene: 3.

The chain recombines TRBV27 with TRBJ2-7, with D maybe TRBD1 (5 bases). Germline lookup yields CDR1 MNHEY and CDR2 SMNVEV (reference sequence). V was shortened by 5 bases and J by 5 bases, with 16 bases between the two germline ends. The CDR3 is 14 residues long. CDR3 sequence: CASSPMDTLHEQYF. DNA of the CDR3: TGTGCCAGCAGTCCCATGGACACGCTCCACGAGCAGTACTTC.

A few counts support this clonotype. The gene calls are TRBV3-1 and TRBJ2-1; possibly TRBD2 for D (6 bases). Germline V gene sequence: CDR1 LGHDT, CDR2 YNNKEL (reference sequence). Trimming shortened V by 4 bases and J by 5 bases, and 12 bases separated the two germline ends. There are 14 residues in the CDR3. The DNA for the CDR3 is TGTGCCAGCAGCCGGGAGGTGGGGAACAATGAGCAGTTCTTC. This translates into CASSREVGNNEQFF.